Listed below are T cell receptor beta chains from one sample, sequenced in a study of technical replicates of blood from several donors. Assay: immunoSEQ multiplex PCR; the TCRdb copy retains only in-frame clones and omits some. The data show approximately 53,000 clones, around 95% seen once. Input material: T cells isolated from PBMCs. These receptors were obtained from a human donor in good health. Each CDR3 is given with its conserved first and last residue. A D gene is named only where the DNA matches it firmly. Clone size is not always given. Where it is, it says once, few, many or a class for expanded clones.

d_call	v_call	j_call	clone_size	cdr3_nt	cdr3_aa
TRBD1	TRBV10-3	TRBJ2-2	-	TGTGCCACGGGACAGGACTTCTCGAACACCGGGGAGCTGTTTTTT	CATGQDFSNTGELFF
-	TRBV19	TRBJ1-2	few	TGTGCCAGTAGTTACAGCAACTATGGCTACACCTTC	CASSYSNYGYTF
-	TRBV5-6	TRBJ1-3	-	TGTGCCAGCAGAAGGGGAACTGGAAACACCATATATTTT	CASRRGTGNTIYF
-	TRBV30	TRBJ2-5	-	TGTGCCTGGAGTGGGGTAAGGGGGGAGACCCAGTACTTC	CAWSGVRGETQYF
TRBD2	TRBV7-2	TRBJ2-1	-	TGTGCCAGCAGCATCGAGCGGGAGCTGGATGAGCAGTTCTTC	CASSIERELDEQFF
-	TRBV7-7	TRBJ2-3	-	TGTGCCAGCAGCTTGGGCCCATCAGATACGCAGTATTTT	CASSLGPSDTQYF
-	TRBV28	TRBJ1-1	-	TGTGCCAGCAGTATACCGGGACTAGGGGTGAGAGGCACTGAAGCTTTCTTT	CASSIPGLGVRGTEAFF
-	TRBV5-4	TRBJ1-1	once	TGTGCCAGCAGCTCCGGGTTTAACACTGAAGCTTTCTTT	CASSSGFNTEAFF
-	TRBV6-6	TRBJ2-7	-	TGTGCCAGCAGCACACCCAGCAGGGAACCCTACGAGCAGTACTTC	CASSTPSREPYEQYF
TRBD2	TRBV14	TRBJ2-1	-	TGTGCCAGCAGCCAAGATCTTAACGGGAGGGCCTGGCGTAGTGAGCAGTTCTTC	CASSQDLNGRAWRSEQFF
-	TRBV5-5	TRBJ1-3	-	TGTGCCAGCAGCTTGCAGGGGAGAACTGGAAACACCATATATTTT	CASSLQGRTGNTIYF
-	TRBV9	TRBJ2-3	once	TGTGCCAGCAGCGTAGGTCAAACATCTTACACAGATACGCAGTATTTT	CASSVGQTSYTDTQYF
TRBD1	TRBV11-1	TRBJ2-5	-	TGTGCCAGCAGCTCCGGGACAGGTTTAAGCCAAGAGACCCAGTACTTC	CASSSGTGLSQETQYF
TRBD2	TRBV6-6	TRBJ2-2	-	TGTGCCAGCTCGCAGCGGGAGTACACCGGGGAGCTGTTTTTT	CASSQREYTGELFF
-	TRBV7-3	TRBJ1-2	-	TGTGCCAGCAGCTTAGGTAACGGCTATGGCTACACCTTC	CASSLGNGYGYTF
TRBD2	TRBV9	TRBJ2-2	-	TGTGCCAGCAGCGTAGTTTCGTTTCGGGAGGGATCCACCGGGGAGCTGTTTTTT	CASSVVSFREGSTGELFF
TRBD2	TRBV7-2	TRBJ2-1	-	TGTGCCAGCAGCTTATTACGGGACTACTACTACAATGAGCAGTTCTTC	CASSLLRDYYYNEQFF
TRBD2	TRBV9	TRBJ2-3	once	TGTGCCAGCAGCGGGGGGTGGCTAGCGGGACAAGATACGCAGTATTTT	CASSGGWLAGQDTQYF
-	TRBV5-4	TRBJ2-5	once	TGTGCCAGCAGTCTTGACAGCCTGGAGACCCAGTACTTC	CASSLDSLETQYF
TRBD1	TRBV5-1	TRBJ1-5	-	TGCGCCAGCAGCTTGGGGACAGGGGAAGGGCAGCCCCAGCATTTT	CASSLGTGEGQPQHF
TRBD2	TRBV7-9	TRBJ2-7	-	TGTGCCACCCGACAGGCTAGCGGGAGCTACGAGCAGTACTTC	CATRQASGSYEQYF
-	TRBV6-5	TRBJ1-5	-	TGTGCCAGCAGACCCGAAGGGGCCCATCAGCCCCAGCATTTT	CASRPEGAHQPQHF
TRBD2	TRBV2	TRBJ2-3	-	TGTGCCAGCAGTGTACGGGAGGGCTCAGATACGCAGTATTTT	CASSVREGSDTQYF
-	TRBV30	TRBJ1-1	-	TGTGCCTGGAGGCGAGGTATGAACACTGAAGCTTTCTTT	CAWRRGMNTEAFF
TRBD2	TRBV11-3	TRBJ2-7	-	TGTGCCAGCAGCCTCCTCCGGGCTAGCGGGGACGAGCAGTACTTC	CASSLLRASGDEQYF
TRBD1	TRBV4-2	TRBJ1-3	-	TGTGCCAGCAGCCAGGACAGGGAAGTTGACACCATATATTTT	CASSQDREVDTIYF
-	TRBV15	TRBJ1-2	-	TGTGCCACCAGCAGAGATTTACAGGCTAACTATGGCTACACCTTC	CATSRDLQANYGYTF
-	TRBV19	TRBJ2-1	-	TGTGCCAGTAGGGTAGGGGGCAATGAGCAGTTCTTC	CASRVGGNEQFF
TRBD1	TRBV4-3	TRBJ1-1	-	TGCGCCAGCAGCCAAGATGAGGGGACAGAGAACACTGAAGCTTTCTTT	CASSQDEGTENTEAFF
TRBD1	TRBV5-5	TRBJ1-2	-	TGTGCCAGCTCTTTTGAGACAGGGGGTTTGGGCTACACCTTC	CASSFETGGLGYTF
-	TRBV6-5	TRBJ2-7	-	TGTGCCAGCAGCCCCTTGGGCGGGACCTACGAGCAGTACTTC	CASSPLGGTYEQYF
TRBD2	TRBV9	TRBJ2-2	-	TGTGCCAGCAGGGGTGAGGGACTAGCAGAAGAATCGAACACCGGGGAGCTGTTTTTT	CASRGEGLAEESNTGELFF
TRBD2	TRBV2	TRBJ2-1	-	TGTGCCAGCACCACCTCCGGGACTAGCGGAAACAATGAGCAGTTCTTC	CASTTSGTSGNNEQFF
TRBD2	TRBV5-6	TRBJ2-7	-	TGTGCCAGCAGTCCCGGGACTAGCTCCTATTACGAGCAGTACTTC	CASSPGTSSYYEQYF
-	TRBV7-2	TRBJ1-2	-	TGTGCCAGCAGCGATGGGAGGGCTCGAGGCTACACCTTC	CASSDGRARGYTF
-	TRBV7-6	TRBJ1-1	-	TGTGCCAGCAGCTTCGCGGACACTGAAGCTTTCTTT	CASSFADTEAFF
-	TRBV4-1	TRBJ1-5	-	TGCGCCAGCAGCCAAGGTTACGGGGTGGTCGCTCAGCCCCAGCATTTT	CASSQGYGVVAQPQHF
-	TRBV2	TRBJ2-1	medium-sized	TGTGCCAGCAGTGTGACTTCCTACAATGAGCAGTTCTTC	CASSVTSYNEQFF
-	TRBV19	TRBJ1-1	-	TGTGCCAGTAGTATAAGTGGCAGATTGAACACTGAAGCTTTCTTT	CASSISGRLNTEAFF
-	TRBV7-9	TRBJ2-7	-	TGTGCCAGCGGAGCCAGCTCCTACGAGCAGTACTTC	CASGASSYEQYF
-	TRBV7-3	TRBJ2-1	-	TGTGCCAGCAGCTTAATGGGGCGGGAGCAGTTCTTC	CASSLMGREQFF